This T cell receptor (beta chain) was captured by sequencing in a study of T cells in Graves' hyperthyroidism and ophthalmopathy. This clonotype came up many times. The CDR3 contains 16 residues. Germline V gene sequence: CDR1 DFQATT, CDR2 SNEGSKA (reference sequence). V was clipped by 3 bases and J by 5 bases; unmatched bases: 10. TCR beta CDR3 regions were amplified from RNA transcripts. First-round RT-PCR with HTBI primers amplified the TCR CDR3 region. From the multiplex PCR reads, TCRdb called clonotypes with MiXCR, one entry per CDR3 protein. The sample lists around 600,000 distinct CDR3 sequences, roughly 15% occurring once.

Specimen: blood. The sequence was collected from a woman aged 50 to 60 with Graves' ophthalmopathy. The chain links TRBV20-1 to TRBJ2-5; 12 bases fit TRBD2. CDR3 DNA sequence: TGCAGTGCTAGTGTTCTGACTAGCGGGAGTTACGAGACCCAGTACTTC. Amino acids: CSASVLTSGSYETQYF.